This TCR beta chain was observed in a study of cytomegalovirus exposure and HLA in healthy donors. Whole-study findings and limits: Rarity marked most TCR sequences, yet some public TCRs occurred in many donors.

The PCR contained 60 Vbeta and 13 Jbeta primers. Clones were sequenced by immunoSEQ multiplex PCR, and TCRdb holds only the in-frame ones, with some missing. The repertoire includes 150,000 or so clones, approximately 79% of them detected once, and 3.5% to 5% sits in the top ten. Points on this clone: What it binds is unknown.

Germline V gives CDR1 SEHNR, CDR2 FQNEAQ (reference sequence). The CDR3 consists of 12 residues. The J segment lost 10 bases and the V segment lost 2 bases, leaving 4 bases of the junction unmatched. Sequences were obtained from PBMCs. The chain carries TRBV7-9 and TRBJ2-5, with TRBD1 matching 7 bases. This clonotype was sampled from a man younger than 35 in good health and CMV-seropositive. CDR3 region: CASSLRGPSQYF. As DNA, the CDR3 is TGTGCCAGCAGCTTAAGGGGGCCCAGCCAGTACTTC.